A single sample gave rise to the 21 T cell receptor beta chains below, sequenced in a study of blood T cell repertoires in COVID-19. Clones were read by immunoSEQ multiplex PCR, and TCRdb kept only the in-frame ones, dropping some. The sample holds 200,000 or so clones; around 86% are singletons and the top ten take 5% to 6.5%. The sequenced sample was peripheral blood. All receptors derive from a man of 80 years or more with acute or convalescent COVID-19.

The rearrangement uses TRBV7-9 and TRBJ1-5; D might be TRBD1 (5 bases). This CDR3 is 13 amino acids long. V lost 11 bases, J lost 3 bases, and 14 bases lay in between. CDR1 and CDR2 (germline): SEHNR, FQNEAQ (reference sequence). CDR3 nucleotide sequence: TGTGCCCCCCGGGGGGGAGACAATCAGCCCCAGCATTTT. This encodes CAPRGGDNQPQHF.

This clone was observed once. The chain uses TRBV5-4 and TRBJ2-5; TRBD2 matches at 10 bases. Germline loops: CDR1 SGHNT, CDR2 YYREEE (reference sequence). This CDR3 has 16 amino acids. J was trimmed by 5 bases and V by 1 base; bases with no gene match: 8. The DNA of the CDR3 is TGTGCCAGCAGCTTGTCCGGGACTAGCGTGACCGAGACCCAGTACTTC. It translates to CASSLSGTSVTETQYF.

This clone has a handful of counts. Written as DNA, the CDR3 is TGTGCCAGCAGCGCGTCCGGGAGGGGCGAGCAGTACGTC. Translating gives CASSASGRGEQYV. This sequence joins TRBV6-2 or TRBV6-3 and TRBJ2-7; 8 bases are shared with TRBD2. J lost 6 bases, V lost 6 bases, and 7 bases had no gene match. CDR3 length: 13 residues. Looked up from germline, CDR1 is MNHEY and CDR2 is SVGEGT.

The V call is TRBV4-1, the J call TRBJ2-1; maybe TRBD2 (6 bases). Trimming shortened V by 4 bases and J by 9 bases, and 10 bases separated the two germline ends. Germline loops: CDR1 MGHRA, CDR2 YSYEKL. This CDR3 contains 12 residues. CDR3: CASSPRGLEQFF. CDR3 coding DNA: TGCGCCAGCAGCCCCCGGGGACTTGAGCAGTTCTTC.

This chain's CDR3 is CASSLAGQKNIQYF. The DNA of the CDR3 is TGTGCCAGCAGCTTAGCGGGACAGAAAAACATTCAGTACTTC. The chain is built from TRBV7-2 and TRBJ2-4; 7 positions agree with TRBD1. Germline-derived CDR1 and CDR2 are SGHTA and FQGNSA. V shed 0 bases, J shed 4 bases, and the junction held 0 bases outside the gene matches. The CDR3 is 14 amino acids.

The count of this clone is one. The chain joins TRBV6-6 to TRBJ2-3; 8 nucleotides align to TRBD1. Per the germline V gene, CDR1 is MNHNY and CDR2 is SVGAGI (reference sequence). The CDR3 runs 14 residues. Unmatched junction bases numbered 4, after V lost 5 bases and J lost 3 bases. CDR3 DNA: TGTGCCAGCAGTCTCGGGACAGGAACAGATACGCAGTATTTT. Its protein is CASSLGTGTDTQYF.

The chain uses TRBV2 and TRBJ1-1, with D maybe TRBD1 (6 bases). Trimming took 6 bases from V and 3 from J, leaving 14 bases between them. CDR1 SNHLY and CDR2 FYNNEI come from the germline V gene. The CDR3 loop spans 14 amino acids. In nucleotides, the CDR3 is TGTGCCAGCAGCGGAACAGGGTGGCACACTGAAGCTTTCTTT. Amino acids: CASSGTGWHTEAFF.

The chain carries TRBV30 and TRBJ1-5; unclear D gene. CDR1 and CDR2 (germline): GTSNPN, SVGIG (reference sequence). There are 14 residues in the CDR3. V was pared by 1 base and J by 4 bases, with 11 bases between. The CDR3 DNA sequence: TGTGCCTGGAGTGACCAAACACCAAATCAGCCCCAGCATTTT. Its protein product is CAWSDQTPNQPQHF.

The V gene is TRBV21-1, the J gene TRBJ2-7; TRBD1, the table's D call, lacks a check against the DNA. TRBV21-1 corresponds to a pseudogene. This CDR3 region has 14 residues. For the CDR3, the DNA is TGTGCCAGCAGCCTCGCGGACAGAGGCTACGAGCAGTACTTC. It specifies CASSLADRGYEQYF.

The chain joins TRBV11-3 to TRBJ1-5; 7 bases are a match to TRBD1. CDR3 length: 17 residues. Germline assignment: CDR1 SGHNT and CDR2 YENEEA. The V segment lost 1 base and the J segment 3 bases; nucleotides outside the gene matches: 9. CDR3 in DNA: TGTGCCAGCAGCTTAGTGTCTCCGGGACAGACCAATCAGCCCCAGCATTTT. Its translation: CASSLVSPGQTNQPQHF.

The genes are TRBV6-5 and TRBJ1-5; tentatively, D is TRBD1 (5 bases). CDR3 length: 15 amino acids. With 6 bases removed from V and 4 bases from J, the gap between germline ends came to 16 bases. The germline V gene encodes CDR1 MNHEY and CDR2 SVGAGI. The chain's CDR3 is CASRGGGPQNQPQHF. In DNA, the CDR3 is TGTGCCAGCAGGGGCGGGGGACCCCAGAATCAGCCCCAGCATTTT.

This chain connects TRBV29-1 to TRBJ2-2, with 8 bases fitting TRBD1. Looked up from germline, CDR1 is SQVTM and CDR2 is ANQGSEA. This CDR3 region has 14 residues. With V trimmed by 8 bases and J by 4 bases, 9 bases remained unmatched. CDR3 loop: CSFVGQGGTGELFF. In DNA, the CDR3 is TGCAGCTTTGTCGGACAGGGAGGCACCGGGGAGCTGTTTTTT.

This sequence joins TRBV7-2 and TRBJ2-7, with 11 bases fitting TRBD2. The J segment lost 6 bases and the V segment lost 1 base, leaving 5 bases of the junction unmatched. This CDR3 is 15 amino acids long. Germline lookup yields CDR1 SGHTA and CDR2 FQGNSA. The CDR3 nucleotides are TGTGCCAGCAGCTTAGACACTAGCGGGAGAGGCGAGCAGTACGTC. It specifies CASSLDTSGRGEQYV.

The chain joins TRBV4-3 to TRBJ2-3; TRBD2 matches 11 bases. Germline V gene sequence: CDR1 LGHNA, CDR2 YSLEER. V gave up 0 bases and J gave up 13 bases; unmatched junction bases: 6. The CDR3 has 14 residues. The CDR3 loop is CASSQEPSGGSEYF. In nucleotides, the CDR3 is TGCGCCAGCAGCCAAGAGCCTAGCGGGGGGTCCGAGTATTTT.

A word on this clone: The same CDR3 is also encoded by other DNA sequences in this sample. The rearrangement links TRBV28 to TRBJ1-1; 10 bases are shared with TRBD1. This CDR3 has 14 amino acids. Germline loops: CDR1 MDHEN, CDR2 SYDVKM. V trimming: 5 bases; J trimming: 2 bases; junction bases outside the gene matches: 2. The CDR3 coding sequence is TGTGCCAGCAGTCGGGACAGGGGAAACACTGAAGCTTTCTTT. This translates into CASSRDRGNTEAFF. The entire variable domain, with the rest obtained from reference TRBV28 and TRBJ1-1, is as follows: DVKVTQSSRYLVKRTGEKVFLECVQDMDHENMFWYRQDPGLGLRLIYFSYDVKMKEKGDIPEGYSVSREKKERFSLILESASTNQTSMYLCASSRDRGNTEAFFGQGTRLTVV.

To note about this clone: At the DNA level, this CDR3 is encoded by other sequences in the same sample as well. The rearrangement joins TRBV6-2 or TRBV6-3 to TRBJ2-2, with TRBD1 identical over 7 bases. J was trimmed by 0 bases and V by 2 bases; bases with no gene match: 0. CDR3 length: 15 residues. Germline V CDR1 and CDR2: MNHEY, SVGEGT. The chain's CDR3 is CASSYGTANTGELFF. The CDR3 DNA is TGTGCCAGCAGTTACGGGACAGCGAACACCGGGGAGCTGTTTTTT.

V is TRBV30 and J is TRBJ2-6; maybe TRBD2 (6 bases). The CDR3 has 14 amino acids. Looked up from germline, CDR1 is GTSNPN and CDR2 is SVGIG (reference sequence). V shed 7 bases and J shed 0 bases, with 10 bases lying between them. CDR3 nucleotide sequence: TGTGCCTTGACACTAGCCTCTGGGGCCAACGTCCTGACTTTC. Its translation: CALTLASGANVLTF.

This chain joins TRBV7-3 and TRBJ1-1; no firm D call. The CDR3 sequence is 15 residues long. Trimming took off 5 bases at V and 5 bases at J, with 18 bases between the two ends. In germline, CDR1 is SGHTA, CDR2 FQGTGA. As DNA, the CDR3 is TGTGCCAGCAGCCCGACACGGGGAAAGGATACTGAAGCTTTCTTT. Its translation is CASSPTRGKDTEAFF.

This clone occurred once. CDR3 protein: CASSQAGQGNSPLHF. The DNA of the CDR3 is TGTGCCAGCAGCCAAGCGGGACAGGGTAATTCACCCCTCCACTTT. The gene calls are TRBV3-1 (or the pseudogene TRBV3-2) and TRBJ1-6; 9 bases map to TRBD1. There are 15 residues in the CDR3. V gave up 1 base and J gave up 6 bases; unmatched junction bases: 1. The germline V gene encodes CDR1 LGHDT and CDR2 YNNKEL (reference sequence).

The rearrangement joins TRBV7-2 to TRBJ2-1; 10 bases are shared with TRBD2. With V trimmed by 2 bases and J by 4 bases, 8 bases remained unmatched. The germline CDR1 and CDR2 sequences are SGHTA and FQGNSA. CDR3 size: 17 residues. CDR3 amino acids: CASSLRRTSGPYNEQFF. The CDR3 coding sequence is TGTGCCAGCAGCTTACGGCGGACTAGCGGCCCGTACAATGAGCAGTTCTTC.

This chain joins TRBV7-3 and TRBJ2-3; TRBD1 agrees at 8 bases. The length of the CDR3 is 15 residues. Trimming at V came to 5 bases and at J to 0 bases, leaving 4 bases not matched to a gene. Germline loops: CDR1 SGHTA, CDR2 FQGTGA. CDR3 coding DNA: TGTGCCAGCAGCAATCAGGGGGCCAGCACAGATACGCAGTATTTT. Amino acids: CASSNQGASTDTQYF. The full variable domain, in which reference TRBV7-3 and TRBJ2-3 provide the parts outside the CDR3, is GAGVSQTPSNKVTEKGKYVELRCDPISGHTALYWYRQSLGQGPEFLIYFQGTGAADDSGLPNDRFFAVRPEGSVSTLKIQRTERGDSAVYLCASSNQGASTDTQYFGPGTRLTVL.